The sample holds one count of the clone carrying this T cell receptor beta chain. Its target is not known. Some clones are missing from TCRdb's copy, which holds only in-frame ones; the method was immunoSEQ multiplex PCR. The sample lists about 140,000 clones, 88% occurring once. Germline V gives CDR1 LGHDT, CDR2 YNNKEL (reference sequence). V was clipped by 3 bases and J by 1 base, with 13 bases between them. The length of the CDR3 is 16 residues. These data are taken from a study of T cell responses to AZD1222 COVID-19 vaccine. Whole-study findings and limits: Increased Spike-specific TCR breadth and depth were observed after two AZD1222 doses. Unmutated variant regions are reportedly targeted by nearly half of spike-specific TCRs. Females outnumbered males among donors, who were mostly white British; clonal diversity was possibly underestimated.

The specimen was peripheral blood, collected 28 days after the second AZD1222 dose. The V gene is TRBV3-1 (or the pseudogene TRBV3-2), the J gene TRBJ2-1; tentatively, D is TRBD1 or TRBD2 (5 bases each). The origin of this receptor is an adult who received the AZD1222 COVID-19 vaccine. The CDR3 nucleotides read TGTGCCAGCAGCCAGAGACGGGGCGAATCCTACAATGAGCAGTTCTTC. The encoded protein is CASSQRRGESYNEQFF.